This is a list of T cell receptor beta chains from one sample in a study of blood T cell repertoires in COVID-19. Clones were read by immunoSEQ multiplex PCR, and TCRdb kept only the in-frame ones, dropping some. The sample contains about 150,000 clones, about 80% of which appear only once. Specimen: peripheral blood. The receptors stem from a woman aged 55-69 years with acute or convalescent COVID-19. The CDR3 runs from the conserved cysteine through the conserved F or W. The order of the fields is D gene, clone size, CDR3 length, J gene, V gene, CDR3 DNA, CDR3 protein. The D gene is left open where the match is weak. For some rows the clone size is stated as once, few or many, or as a class when expanded; others skip it.

>TRBD2|.|14|TRBJ2-3|TRBV7-2
TGTGCCAGCGGGGTAACGGGGGGAACAGATACGCAGTATTTT
CASGVTGGTDTQYF
>TRBD1|.|14|TRBJ2-1|TRBV6-5
TGTGCCAGCCAAGGACAGGGGGTGTTTAATGAGCAGTTCTTC
CASQGQGVFNEQFF
>.|.|15|TRBJ2-4|TRBV23-1
TGCGCCAGCAGTTGGTCAGGATTAGCCAAAAACATTCAGTACTTC
CASSWSGLAKNIQYF
>TRBD1|.|16|TRBJ1-6|TRBV5-1
TGCGCCAGCAGCTTAGCCCCGACAGGGAGTAATTCACCCCTCCACTTT
CASSLAPTGSNSPLHF
>TRBD1|once|13|TRBJ2-5|TRBV7-2
TGTGCCAGCAGCTTGGACAGGTTGGAGACCCAGTACTTC
CASSLDRLETQYF
>.|.|12|TRBJ2-5|TRBV10-2
TGCGCCAGCACTCGGGACACGGAGACCCAGTACTTC
CASTRDTETQYF
>.|.|14|TRBJ1-5|TRBV2
TGTGCCAGCAGAGTCGACAGCAAGAATCAGCCCCAGCATTTT
CASRVDSKNQPQHF
>.|.|15|TRBJ1-2|TRBV4-1
TGCGCCAGCAATCTTGGACAACCTCTCCCCTATGGCTACACCTTC
CASNLGQPLPYGYTF
>TRBD1|once|14|TRBJ1-2|TRBV27
TGTGCCAGCAGTACAACAGGGGGCGTTCAGGGCTACACCTTC
CASSTTGGVQGYTF
>.|.|13|TRBJ2-7|TRBV3-1/TRBV3-2
TGTGCCAGCAGCCAAGGGGGAGCCTACGAGCAGTACTTC
CASSQGGAYEQYF
>.|once|15|TRBJ2-7|TRBV18
TGTGCCAGCTCCCCGCAAGGGGATGGGCCCTACGAGCAGTACTTC
CASSPQGDGPYEQYF
>.|.|14|TRBJ1-2|TRBV28
TGTGCCAGCAGTTTATGGGAAGGGAGCTATGGCTACACCTTC
CASSLWEGSYGYTF
>.|.|13|TRBJ1-1|TRBV7-2
TGTGCCAGCAGCTTATATGTGAACACTGAAGCTTTCTTT
CASSLYVNTEAFF
>.|.|16|TRBJ1-2|TRBV4-1
TGCGCCAGCAGCCAAGATGGAAAGGGGCCGGGCTATGGCTACACCTTC
CASSQDGKGPGYGYTF
>.|.|17|TRBJ1-5|TRBV5-1
TGCGCCAGCAGCTTGCTGAGTATCTCTTATAGCAATCAGCCCCAGCATTTT
CASSLLSISYSNQPQHF
>.|.|15|TRBJ2-5|TRBV19
TGTGCCAGTAGTAACAGCCCGCGATACCAAGAGACCCAGTACTTC
CASSNSPRYQETQYF
>TRBD1|.|13|TRBJ1-2|TRBV2
TGTGCCAGCAGCGGAGACAGGGGATATGGCTACACCTTC
CASSGDRGYGYTF
>TRBD1|few|18|TRBJ2-2|TRBV28
TGTGCCAGCACTTTAGTTTTTGCCGGGACAGGTAACACCGGGGAGCTGTTTTTT
CASTLVFAGTGNTGELFF
>.|once|12|TRBJ1-1|TRBV28
TGTGCCGGCAGGGGAGGTAGGACTGAAGCTTTCTTT
CAGRGGRTEAFF
>.|.|13|TRBJ2-7|TRBV18
TGTGCCAGCTCACCCCTCGGGTACGGCGAGCAGTACTTC
CASSPLGYGEQYF
>.|.|12|TRBJ1-4|TRBV20-1
TGCAGTGCTAGTCGGGGGAATGAAAAACTGTTTTTT
CSASRGNEKLFF
>TRBD1|.|16|TRBJ1-1|TRBV7-9
TGTGCCAGCAGCTCTAGGACAGGGCGCATGAACACTGAAGCTTTCTTT
CASSSRTGRMNTEAFF